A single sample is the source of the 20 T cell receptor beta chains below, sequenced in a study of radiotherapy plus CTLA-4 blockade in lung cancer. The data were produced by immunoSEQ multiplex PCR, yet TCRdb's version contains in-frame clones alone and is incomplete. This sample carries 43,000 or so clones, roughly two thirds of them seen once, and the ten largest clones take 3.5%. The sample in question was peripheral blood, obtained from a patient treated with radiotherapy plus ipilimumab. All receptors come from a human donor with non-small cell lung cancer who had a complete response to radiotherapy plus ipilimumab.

This CDR3 is CASSTGQRNTGELFF. The DNA of the CDR3 is TGTGCCAGCAGTACGGGACAGCGGAACACCGGGGAGCTGTTTTTT. This chain uses TRBV7-9 with TRBJ2-2, with TRBD1 matching 7 bases. There are 15 residues in the CDR3. Germline values: CDR1 SEHNR, CDR2 FQNEAQ (reference sequence). The V segment lost 6 bases and the J segment 1 base; nucleotides outside the gene matches: 5.

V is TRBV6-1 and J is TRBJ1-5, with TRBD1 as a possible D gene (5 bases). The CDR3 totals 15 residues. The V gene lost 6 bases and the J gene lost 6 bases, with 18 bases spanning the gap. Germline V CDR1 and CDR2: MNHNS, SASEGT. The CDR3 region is CASSSGVGATQPQHF. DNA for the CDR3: TGTGCCAGCAGCTCTGGAGTAGGGGCTACTCAGCCCCAGCATTTT.

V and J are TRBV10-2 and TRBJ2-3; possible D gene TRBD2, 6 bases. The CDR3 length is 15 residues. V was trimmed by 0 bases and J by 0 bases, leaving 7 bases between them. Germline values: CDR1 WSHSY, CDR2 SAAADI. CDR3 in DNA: TGCGCCAGCAGTGAGTCGGGGACTAGCACAGATACGCAGTATTTT. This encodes CASSESGTSTDTQYF.

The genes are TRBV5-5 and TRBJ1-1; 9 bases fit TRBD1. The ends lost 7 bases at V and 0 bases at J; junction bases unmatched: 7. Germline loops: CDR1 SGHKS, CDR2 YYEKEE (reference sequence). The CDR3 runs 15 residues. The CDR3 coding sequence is TGTGCCAGCCGGCTTACAGGGGGCGTGAACACTGAAGCTTTCTTT. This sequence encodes CASRLTGGVNTEAFF.

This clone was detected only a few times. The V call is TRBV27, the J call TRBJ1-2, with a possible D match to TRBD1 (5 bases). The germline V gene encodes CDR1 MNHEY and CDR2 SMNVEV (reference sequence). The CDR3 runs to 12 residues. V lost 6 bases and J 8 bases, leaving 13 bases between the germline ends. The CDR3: CASSPGAGGYTF. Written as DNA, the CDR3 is TGTGCCAGCAGCCCTGGGGCTGGGGGCTACACCTTC.

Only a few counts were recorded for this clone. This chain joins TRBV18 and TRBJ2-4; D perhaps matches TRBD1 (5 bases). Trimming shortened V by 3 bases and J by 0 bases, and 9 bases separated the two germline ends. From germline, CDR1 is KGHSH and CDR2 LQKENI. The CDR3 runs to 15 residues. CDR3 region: CASSPDSLAKNIQYF. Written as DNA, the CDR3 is TGTGCCAGCTCACCTGACAGTCTAGCCAAAAACATTCAGTACTTC.

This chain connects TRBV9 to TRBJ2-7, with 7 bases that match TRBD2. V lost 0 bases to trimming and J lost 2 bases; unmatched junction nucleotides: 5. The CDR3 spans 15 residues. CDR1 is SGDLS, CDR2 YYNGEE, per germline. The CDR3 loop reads CASSVGRGNPYEQYF. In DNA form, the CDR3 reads TGTGCCAGCAGCGTAGGGCGGGGGAACCCCTACGAGCAGTACTTC.

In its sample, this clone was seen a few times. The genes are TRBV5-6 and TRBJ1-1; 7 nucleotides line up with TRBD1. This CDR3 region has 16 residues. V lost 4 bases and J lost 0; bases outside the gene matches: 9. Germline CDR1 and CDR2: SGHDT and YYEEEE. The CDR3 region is CASSLQGRPMNTEAFF. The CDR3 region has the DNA TGTGCCAGCAGCCTACAGGGGCGACCTATGAACACTGAAGCTTTCTTT. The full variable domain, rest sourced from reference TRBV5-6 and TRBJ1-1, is DAGVTQSPTHLIKTRGQQVTLRCSPKSGHDTVSWYQQALGQGPQFIFQYYEEEERQRGNFPDRFSGHQFPNYSSELNVNALLLGDSALYLCASSLQGRPMNTEAFFGQGTRLTVV.

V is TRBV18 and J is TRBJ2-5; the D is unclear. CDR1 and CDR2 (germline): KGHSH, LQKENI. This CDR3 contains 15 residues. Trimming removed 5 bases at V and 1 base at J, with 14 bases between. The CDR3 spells CASSSDLGLQETQYF. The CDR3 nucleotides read TGTGCCAGCTCATCCGATCTAGGCCTCCAAGAGACCCAGTACTTC.

This chain's CDR3 is CASSPRTGGYGYTF. In DNA form, the CDR3 reads TGTGCCAGCAGCCCTAGGACAGGCGGGTATGGCTACACCTTC. V usage is TRBV11-2 and J usage is TRBJ1-2, with 7 bases identical to TRBD1. CDR1 SGHAT and CDR2 FQNNGV come from the germline V gene. The J segment lost 5 bases and the V segment lost 5 bases, leaving 8 bases of the junction unmatched. This CDR3 spans 14 amino acids.

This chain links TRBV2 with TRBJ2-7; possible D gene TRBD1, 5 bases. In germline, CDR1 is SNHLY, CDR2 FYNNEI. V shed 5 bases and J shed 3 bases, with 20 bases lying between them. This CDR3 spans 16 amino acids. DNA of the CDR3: TGTGCCAGCAGTCCAGGGCGGCCTACGGCCTTCTACGAGCAGTACTTC. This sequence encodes CASSPGRPTAFYEQYF.

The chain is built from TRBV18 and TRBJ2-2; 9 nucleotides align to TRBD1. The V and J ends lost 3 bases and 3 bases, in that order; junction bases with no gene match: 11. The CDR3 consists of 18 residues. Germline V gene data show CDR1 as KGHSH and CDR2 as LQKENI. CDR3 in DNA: TGTGCCAGCTCACCCCGACAGGGGGAAAGGTCATACACCGGGGAGCTGTTTTTT. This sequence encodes CASSPRQGERSYTGELFF.

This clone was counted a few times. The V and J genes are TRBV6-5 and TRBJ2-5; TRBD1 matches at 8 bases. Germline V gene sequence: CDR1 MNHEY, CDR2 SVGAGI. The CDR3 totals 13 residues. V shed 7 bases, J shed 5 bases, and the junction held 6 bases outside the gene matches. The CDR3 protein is CASKPGGEETQYF. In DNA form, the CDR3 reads TGTGCCAGCAAGCCAGGGGGCGAGGAGACCCAGTACTTC.

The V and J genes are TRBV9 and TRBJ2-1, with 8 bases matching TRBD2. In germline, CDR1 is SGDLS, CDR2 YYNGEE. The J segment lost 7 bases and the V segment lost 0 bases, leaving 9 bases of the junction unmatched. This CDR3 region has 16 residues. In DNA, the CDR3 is TGTGCCAGCAGCGTAGCTTGGACTAGCTCTAGGAATGAGCAGTTCTTC. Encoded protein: CASSVAWTSSRNEQFF. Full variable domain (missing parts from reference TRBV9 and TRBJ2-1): DSGVTQTPKHLITATGQRVTLRCSPRSGDLSVYWYQQSLDQGLQFLIQYYNGEERAKGNILERFSAQQFPDLHSELNLSSLELGDSALYFCASSVAWTSSRNEQFFGPGTRLTVL.

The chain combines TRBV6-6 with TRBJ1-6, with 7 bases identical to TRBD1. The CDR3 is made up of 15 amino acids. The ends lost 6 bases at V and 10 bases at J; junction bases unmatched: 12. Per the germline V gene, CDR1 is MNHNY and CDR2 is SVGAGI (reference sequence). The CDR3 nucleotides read TGTGCCAGCAGCCTTTCTGACAGGGTATGGTCACCCCTCCACTTT. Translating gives CASSLSDRVWSPLHF.

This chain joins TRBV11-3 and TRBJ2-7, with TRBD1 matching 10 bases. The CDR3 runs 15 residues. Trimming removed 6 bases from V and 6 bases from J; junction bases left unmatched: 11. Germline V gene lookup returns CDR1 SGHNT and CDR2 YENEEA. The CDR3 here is CASSGRDRGRCEQYF. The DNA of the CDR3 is TGTGCCAGCAGTGGCCGGGACAGGGGACGTTGCGAGCAGTACTTC.

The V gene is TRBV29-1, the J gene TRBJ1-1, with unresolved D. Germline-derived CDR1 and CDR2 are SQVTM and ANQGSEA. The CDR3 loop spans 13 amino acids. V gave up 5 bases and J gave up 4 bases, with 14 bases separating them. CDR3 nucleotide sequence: TGCAGCGTTCATAGCCAAGGGAGCACTGAAGCTTTCTTT. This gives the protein CSVHSQGSTEAFF. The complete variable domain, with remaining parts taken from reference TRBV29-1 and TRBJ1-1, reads SAVISQKPSRDICQRGTSLTIQCQVDSQVTMMFWYRQQPGQSLTLIATANQGSEATYESGFVIDKFPISRPNLTFSTLTVSNMSPEDSSIYLCSVHSQGSTEAFFGQGTRLTVV.

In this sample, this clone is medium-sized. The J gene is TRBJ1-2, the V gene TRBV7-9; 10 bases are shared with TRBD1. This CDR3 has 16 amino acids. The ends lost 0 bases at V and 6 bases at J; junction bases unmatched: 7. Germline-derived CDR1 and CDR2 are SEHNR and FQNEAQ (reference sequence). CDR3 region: CASSLAPDRGLNGYTF. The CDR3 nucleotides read TGTGCCAGCAGCTTAGCCCCGGACAGGGGGTTAAATGGCTACACCTTC.

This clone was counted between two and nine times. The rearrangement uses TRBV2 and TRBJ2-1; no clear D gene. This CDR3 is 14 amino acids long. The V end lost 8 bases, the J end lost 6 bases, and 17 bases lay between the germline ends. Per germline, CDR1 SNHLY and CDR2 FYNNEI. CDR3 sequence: CASARSSLGNEQFF. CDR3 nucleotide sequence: TGTGCCAGCGCCCGTAGCAGTTTGGGCAATGAGCAGTTCTTC. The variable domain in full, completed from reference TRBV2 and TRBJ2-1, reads EPEVTQTPSHQVTQMGQEVILRCVPISNHLYFYWYRQILGQKVEFLVSFYNNEISEKSEIFDDQFSVERPDGSNFTLKIRSTKLEDSAMYFCASARSSLGNEQFFGPGTRLTVL.

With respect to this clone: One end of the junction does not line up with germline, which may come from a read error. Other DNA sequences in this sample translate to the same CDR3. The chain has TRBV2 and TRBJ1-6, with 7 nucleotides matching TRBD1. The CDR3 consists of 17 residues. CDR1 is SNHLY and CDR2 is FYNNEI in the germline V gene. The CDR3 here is CASSVDRSNSYNSPLHF. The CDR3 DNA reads TGTGCCAGCAGTGTGGACAGGTCGAACTCCTATAATTCGCCCCTCCACTTT.